This is a list of T cell receptor beta chains from one sample in a study of CD8 T cells in Susac syndrome. From the immunoSEQ multiplex PCR reads, TCRdb called clonotypes with MiXCR, one entry per CDR3 protein. The repertoire holds approximately 120,000 distinct CDR3 sequences, with more than 85% as singletons. Sequenced material: CD8+ T cells from PBMCs. The receptors here all came from a human donor with multiple sclerosis. Both conserved end residues are part of each CDR3. D genes are given only for firm matches. Size tells how often a clone was seen (once, few, many) or the class of an expanded clone, and some rows leave it out.

D: NA
V: TRBV5-4
J: TRBJ2-4
size: NA
DNA: TGTGCCAGCAGCCGGACGTCCGACATTCAGTACTTC
CDR3: CASSRTSDIQYF

D: NA
V: TRBV4-1
J: TRBJ1-2
size: NA
DNA: TGCGCCAGCAGCCAAGCTCCTGGGGCCGGGCATACCTTC
CDR3: CASSQAPGAGHTF

D: TRBD2
V: TRBV6-6
J: TRBJ2-3
size: NA
DNA: TGTGCCAGCAGTTACCCAAGCGGGAACCGCACAGATACGCAGTATTTT
CDR3: CASSYPSGNRTDTQYF

D: TRBD2
V: TRBV7-2
J: TRBJ2-5
size: NA
DNA: TGTGCCAGCGGAAATCTAGCGGGGGAACAAGAGACCCAGTACTTC
CDR3: CASGNLAGEQETQYF

D: NA
V: TRBV7-2
J: TRBJ2-3
size: NA
DNA: TGTGCCAGCAAAATTTTGGGGCGCGGCACAGATACGCAGTATTTT
CDR3: CASKILGRGTDTQYF

D: NA
V: TRBV20-1
J: TRBJ1-6
size: NA
DNA: TGCAGTGCTAGAGATCGGGTCGCACAGAGTAATTCACCCCTCCACTTT
CDR3: CSARDRVAQSNSPLHF

D: NA
V: TRBV9
J: TRBJ1-1
size: NA
DNA: TGTGCCAGCAGCCCCAATCCGTACAGGACTGAAGCTTTCTTT
CDR3: CASSPNPYRTEAFF

D: TRBD1
V: TRBV5-1
J: TRBJ2-3
size: NA
DNA: TGCGCCAGCAGCGCGGGACAGGGTCTGGTTACAGATACGCAGTATTTT
CDR3: CASSAGQGLVTDTQYF

D: NA
V: TRBV19
J: TRBJ2-1
size: NA
DNA: TGTGCCAGTAGTATTGAGGGGGGGGACTACAATGAGCAGTTCTTC
CDR3: CASSIEGGDYNEQFF

D: NA
V: TRBV19
J: TRBJ1-2
size: NA
DNA: TGTGCCAGTAGTTCTTTACAGGGTTCGGACTATGGCTACACCTTC
CDR3: CASSSLQGSDYGYTF

D: NA
V: TRBV14
J: TRBJ2-2
size: NA
DNA: TGTGCCAGCAGCCCAGTACAAGGGACCGGGGAGCTGTTTTTT
CDR3: CASSPVQGTGELFF

D: TRBD2
V: TRBV7-3
J: TRBJ2-3
size: NA
DNA: TGTGCCAGCAGCCCCCGAGCGGGGGGATCTGGGAGCACAGATACGCAGTATTTT
CDR3: CASSPRAGGSGSTDTQYF

D: NA
V: TRBV20-1
J: TRBJ2-1
size: NA
DNA: TGCAGTGCTAGAGAGTTTAGTCTCTACAATGAGCAGTTCTTC
CDR3: CSAREFSLYNEQFF

D: TRBD1
V: TRBV10-2
J: TRBJ2-2
size: NA
DNA: TGCGCCAGCAGTGAGTCCCAGGGGGCCGGGGAGCTGTTTTTT
CDR3: CASSESQGAGELFF

D: NA
V: TRBV4-1
J: TRBJ1-1
size: NA
DNA: TGCGCCAGCAGCCAGGCTACAGGGCAAGGGACTGAAGCTTTCTTT
CDR3: CASSQATGQGTEAFF

D: TRBD2
V: TRBV7-9
J: TRBJ2-3
size: NA
DNA: TGTGCCAGCAGCCCAGCGGGAGGCAGCACAGATACGCAGTATTTT
CDR3: CASSPAGGSTDTQYF

D: NA
V: TRBV20-1
J: TRBJ1-5
size: NA
DNA: TGCAGTGCGCTGGACAACCCGTATGGCAATCAGCCCCAGCATTTT
CDR3: CSALDNPYGNQPQHF

D: TRBD2
V: TRBV7-9
J: TRBJ2-2
size: NA
DNA: TGTGCCAGCAGCTTACCCCTCCGACTAGCGGCGACGAACACCGGGGAGCTGTTTTTT
CDR3: CASSLPLRLAATNTGELFF

D: TRBD2
V: TRBV4-1
J: TRBJ2-3
size: NA
DNA: TGCGCCAGCAGCCGACTAGCGGGAGGCCTTGGAGATACGCAGTATTTT
CDR3: CASSRLAGGLGDTQYF

D: NA
V: TRBV9
J: TRBJ2-5
size: NA
DNA: TGTGCCAGCAGCGAGGGGAGGGGAGCCGGGACACGGTACCAAGAGACCCAGTACTTC
CDR3: CASSEGRGAGTRYQETQYF

D: TRBD1
V: TRBV7-3
J: TRBJ1-6
size: NA
DNA: TGTGCCAGCAGCCTAGGGACAGGGGTTAATTCACCCCTCCACTTT
CDR3: CASSLGTGVNSPLHF

D: NA
V: TRBV13
J: TRBJ1-5
size: NA
DNA: TGTGCCAGCAGCACCTCAGGGAATCAGCCCCAGCATTTT
CDR3: CASSTSGNQPQHF

D: NA
V: TRBV30
J: TRBJ1-1
size: NA
DNA: TGTGCCTGGAGTGTAGGGGACACTGAAGCTTTCTTT
CDR3: CAWSVGDTEAFF

D: NA
V: TRBV19
J: TRBJ2-2
size: NA
DNA: TGTGCCAGTAGTATCTTATCAGAGTCAGGGGAGCTGTTTTTT
CDR3: CASSILSESGELFF

D: NA
V: TRBV6-1
J: TRBJ2-5
size: NA
DNA: TGTGCCAGCAGTGAAGTTGAAAGCCAAGAGACCCAGTACTTC
CDR3: CASSEVESQETQYF

D: NA
V: TRBV4-2
J: TRBJ2-2
size: few
DNA: TGTGCCAGCAGCCAAGTTCCTAACACCGGGGAGCTGTTTTTT
CDR3: CASSQVPNTGELFF

D: NA
V: TRBV13
J: TRBJ2-3
size: NA
DNA: TGTGCCAGCAGCGCATACACAGATACGCAGTATTTT
CDR3: CASSAYTDTQYF

D: NA
V: TRBV25-1
J: TRBJ2-2
size: NA
DNA: TGTGCCAGCAGTACCGGGAGCACCGGGGAGCTGTTTTTT
CDR3: CASSTGSTGELFF

D: NA
V: TRBV4-1
J: TRBJ1-5
size: NA
DNA: TGCGCCAGCAGCCAAGTGGGGAGGGAGGCCCAGCATTTT
CDR3: CASSQVGREAQHF

D: NA
V: TRBV9
J: TRBJ1-5
size: NA
DNA: TGTGCCAGCAGCGTAGACGGGGTCAATCAGCCCCAGCATTTT
CDR3: CASSVDGVNQPQHF

D: TRBD1
V: TRBV19
J: TRBJ2-7
size: NA
DNA: TGTGCCAGTAGTATAGCCTTCCTGACAGGGGATTTCTCCTACGAGCAGTACTTC
CDR3: CASSIAFLTGDFSYEQYF

D: NA
V: TRBV6-1
J: TRBJ2-5
size: NA
DNA: TGTGCCAGCAGTGAAGCCCCCCTCCAAGAGACCCAGTACTTC
CDR3: CASSEAPLQETQYF

D: TRBD2
V: TRBV9
J: TRBJ2-1
size: NA
DNA: TGTGCCAGCAGCATCGGGACTAGCGGGAGGGATGAGCAGTTCTTC
CDR3: CASSIGTSGRDEQFF

D: NA
V: TRBV28
J: TRBJ2-1
size: NA
DNA: TGTGCCAGCAGTTTTCTGGCGGGGGCCTTGAATGAGCAGTTCTTC
CDR3: CASSFLAGALNEQFF

D: TRBD2
V: TRBV20-1
J: TRBJ2-5
size: NA
DNA: TGCAGTGCTAGTCCCCAACTAGCGACCCAAGAGACCCAGTACTTC
CDR3: CSASPQLATQETQYF

D: TRBD2
V: TRBV19
J: TRBJ2-3
size: NA
DNA: TGTGCCAGTTCTGTGGCTAGCGGGAGGACACGAAGCACAGATACGCAGTATTTT
CDR3: CASSVASGRTRSTDTQYF

D: NA
V: TRBV30
J: TRBJ1-2
size: NA
DNA: TGTGCCTGGAGTGACAGCCTCTATGGCTACACCTTC
CDR3: CAWSDSLYGYTF

D: NA
V: TRBV5-4
J: TRBJ1-2
size: NA
DNA: TGTGCCAGCAGCTTGGTTGGAGGAGGGCCCTATGGCTACACCTTC
CDR3: CASSLVGGGPYGYTF

D: TRBD2
V: TRBV4-1
J: TRBJ2-5
size: NA
DNA: TGCGCCAGCAGCCAAGACCCCCCCGCTAGCGGTGTGGAGACCCAGTACTTC
CDR3: CASSQDPPASGVETQYF

D: NA
V: TRBV20-1
J: TRBJ2-4
size: once
DNA: TGCAGTGCCCCCTTCGCGACCAAAAACATTCAGTACTTC
CDR3: CSAPFATKNIQYF

D: TRBD1
V: TRBV4-1
J: TRBJ2-7
size: NA
DNA: TGCGCCAGCAGCCCCACGGGACAGTCTTTTTACGAGCAGTACTTC
CDR3: CASSPTGQSFYEQYF